This T cell receptor beta chain appears in the sequencing data of a study of blood T cell repertoires in COVID-19. Study-level information: COVID-19 samples collected from the United States, Italy and Spain covered acute and convalescent phases. Nucleic acid was either cDNA or gDNA, and it came from T cells, B-cell-depleted T cells, or PBMCs.

CDR3 length equals 14 residues. CDR1 MNHEY and CDR2 SMNVEV come from the germline V gene (reference sequence). The V and J ends lost 3 bases and 2 bases respectively, with 10 bases between them. The Seattle patients, enrolled during active infection, were followed longitudinally. Original analysis: From reference gene primer amplification, estimates of nucleated cell counts were derived. TCRdb keeps only in-frame clones here, not all; method: immunoSEQ multiplex PCR. The V and J calls and the clone size are those of that table, but D and trimming were determined from the DNA. The sample carries tens of thousands of clones, around four fifths recorded once.

The TCR originated in a man between 60 and 75 years old with COVID-19, enrolled during active disease. J is TRBJ1-2 and V is TRBV27, with D possibly matching TRBD1 (5 bases). The sample comprised peripheral blood. The CDR3 DNA reads TGTGCCAGCAGTTTGAACAGGAGAAACTATGGCTACACCTTC. It is translated as CASSLNRRNYGYTF.